Each of the 21 T cell receptor beta chains below was sequenced from the same sample in a study of cytomegalovirus exposure and HLA in healthy donors. PCR involved 60 Vbeta and 13 Jbeta primers. Clones were read by immunoSEQ multiplex PCR, and TCRdb kept only the in-frame ones, dropping some. The sample has about 99,000 clones, around 80% seen once. The sequencing sample was made of PBMCs. These receptors came from a woman aged 18-35 years in good health and CMV-seropositive.

The rearrangement links TRBV19 to TRBJ2-7, with 8 bases fitting TRBD1. J was trimmed by 8 bases and V by 4 bases; bases with no gene match: 7. CDR1 LNHDA and CDR2 SQIVND come from the germline V gene (reference sequence). This CDR3 comprises 13 residues. CDR3 in DNA: TGTGCCAGTAGTAGTAATACAGGGGGTAAGCAGTACTTC. Amino acid sequence: CASSSNTGGKQYF.

The chain recombines TRBV2 with TRBJ1-5; 7 nucleotides match TRBD1. The CDR3 has 14 residues. With V trimmed by 7 bases and J by 0 bases, 3 bases remained unmatched. The germline CDR1 and CDR2 sequences are SNHLY and FYNNEI. The CDR3: CASKGQVSNQPQHF. Written as DNA, the CDR3 is TGTGCCAGCAAAGGACAGGTTAGCAATCAGCCCCAGCATTTT.

The chain links TRBV2 to TRBJ2-7, with TRBD2 identical over 7 bases. Trimming cost V 5 bases and J 2 bases; bases outside gene matches: 12. This CDR3 has 16 amino acids. The germline gives CDR1 SNHLY, CDR2 FYNNEI. DNA for the CDR3: TGTGCCAGCAGTCTTAAGGTAGCGGGTACTGCCTACGAGCAGTACTTC. This encodes CASSLKVAGTAYEQYF.

The chain couples TRBV30 to TRBJ1-5, with 7 bases lining up with TRBD1. The CDR3 sequence is 13 residues long. V gave up 4 bases and J gave up 3 bases; unmatched junction bases: 3. CDR1 GTSNPN and CDR2 SVGIG come from the germline V gene (reference sequence). The CDR3, as DNA: TGTGCCTGGAATACAGGGGTCAATCAGCCCCAGCATTTT. Translation: CAWNTGVNQPQHF.

The chain carries TRBV5-8 and TRBJ1-5, with 8 bases identical to TRBD1. From germline, CDR1 is SGHTS and CDR2 YDEGEE. After removal of 4 bases from V and 2 bases from J, the junction contained 8 bases not matched to a gene. This CDR3 region has 16 residues. For the CDR3, the DNA is TGTGCCAGCAGCGGGGTTGGACAGGGAGGCAATCAGCCCCAGCATTTT. Its protein product is CASSGVGQGGNQPQHF.

V and J are TRBV12-5 and TRBJ1-5; 7 bases agree with TRBD1. J lost 2 bases, V lost 6 bases, and 4 bases had no gene match. CDR3 size: 14 residues. Looked up from germline, CDR1 is LGHNT and CDR2 is FRNRAP. The CDR3 DNA is TGTGCTAGTGGACAGGGGAGTGGCAATCAGCCCCAGCATTTT. Translating gives CASGQGSGNQPQHF.

This clone was counted a few times. The J gene is TRBJ1-4, the V gene TRBV2; D perhaps matches TRBD1 (6 bases). The CDR3 is 14 amino acids. Germline V lookup: CDR1 SNHLY, CDR2 FYNNEI. V lost 8 bases, J lost 0 bases, and 10 bases lay in between. The CDR3 bases are TGTGCCAGCTACAGGGCTGCAACTAATGAAAAACTGTTTTTT. Translated, it gives CASYRAATNEKLFF.

The chain combines TRBV4-1 with TRBJ2-1, with TRBD2 identical over 8 bases. Germline V gives CDR1 MGHRA, CDR2 YSYEKL. The CDR3 extends over 15 amino acids. V lost 2 bases, J lost 0 bases, and 0 bases stayed unmatched. CDR3 in amino acids: CASSQLAGSYNEQFF. In nucleotides, the CDR3 is TGCGCCAGCAGCCAACTAGCGGGCTCCTACAATGAGCAGTTCTTC.

This clone came up a few times. This chain uses TRBV7-2 with TRBJ2-2; 8 bases are shared with TRBD2. V shed 1 base, J shed 5 bases, and the junction held 6 bases outside the gene matches. The CDR3 contains 16 residues. Germline assignment: CDR1 SGHTA and CDR2 FQGNSA. CDR3 protein: CASSLEVLAVTGELFF. As DNA, the CDR3 is TGTGCCAGCAGCTTAGAAGTACTAGCGGTGACCGGGGAGCTGTTTTTT.

This chain connects TRBV5-6 to TRBJ1-3; TRBD1 is a possible D gene (5 bases). The length of the CDR3 is 14 residues. The germline gives CDR1 SGHDT, CDR2 YYEEEE. With 2 bases removed from V and 3 bases from J, the gap between germline ends came to 9 bases. Here the CDR3 DNA reads TGTGCCAGCAGCTTTGGGGACTTTGGAAACACCATATATTTT. Translation gives CASSFGDFGNTIYF.

The chain couples TRBV9 to TRBJ1-2; D might be TRBD1 (5 bases). The V gene lost 3 bases and the J gene lost 0 bases, with 9 bases spanning the gap. CDR1 and CDR2 from the germline V gene are SGDLS and YYNGEE. This CDR3 has 14 residues. CDR3 coding DNA: TGTGCCAGCAGCGGCGCAGGGACTAACTATGGCTACACCTTC. Translation: CASSGAGTNYGYTF.

This clone was detected only a few times. The chain recombines TRBV18 with TRBJ1-2, with D possibly matching TRBD1 (5 bases). V was cut by 5 bases and J by 5 bases, with 12 bases left in between. There are 13 residues in the CDR3. CDR1 and CDR2 (germline): KGHSH, LQKENI. The CDR3 here is CASSADSPYGYTF. CDR3 coding DNA: TGTGCCAGCTCAGCCGACAGCCCTTATGGCTACACCTTC.

The V gene is TRBV5-1, the J gene TRBJ1-2, with a possible D match to TRBD1 (6 bases). The germline V and J ends were trimmed by 4 bases and 8 bases, with 15 bases remaining between them. CDR1 SGHRS and CDR2 YFSETQ come from the germline V gene. CDR3 length: 13 residues. CDR3 bases: TGCGCCAGCAGCCCTTCGACAGGCCCCGGCTACACCTTC. This gives the protein CASSPSTGPGYTF.

This rearrangement joins TRBV9 to TRBJ2-4, with D tentatively TRBD2 (5 bases). This CDR3 has 17 amino acids. V lost 0 bases, J lost 6 bases, and 19 bases lay in between. The germline V gene encodes CDR1 SGDLS and CDR2 YYNGEE. The CDR3 sequence is CASSVVDSAPSGNIQYF. For the CDR3, the DNA is TGTGCCAGCAGCGTAGTGGATAGCGCCCCATCAGGAAACATTCAGTACTTC.

This chain uses TRBV5-4 with TRBJ2-7, with D perhaps TRBD2 (5 bases). Deletions cut 4 bases from V and 2 bases from J, with 13 bases between. The CDR3 consists of 14 residues. Germline CDR1 SGHNT, CDR2 YYREEE (reference sequence). CDR3: CASSTGLNPYEQYF. The DNA of the CDR3 is TGTGCCAGCAGCACTGGACTTAACCCCTACGAGCAGTACTTC.

The chain employs TRBV5-6 and TRBJ1-3; D is unresolved. Germline lookup yields CDR1 SGHDT and CDR2 YYEEEE. There are 15 residues in the CDR3. Trimming shortened V by 4 bases and J by 0 bases, and 11 bases separated the two germline ends. The CDR3 region is CASSTGLNSGNTIYF. The DNA for the CDR3 is TGTGCCAGCAGCACTGGACTGAACTCTGGAAACACCATATATTTT.

The rearrangement uses TRBV5-1 and TRBJ2-3, with 10 positions matching TRBD2. This CDR3 contains 17 residues. V lost 1 base, J lost 2 bases, and 7 bases stayed unmatched. CDR1 is SGHRS, CDR2 YFSETQ, per germline. CDR3 residues: CASSLLASGGITDTQYF. CDR3 DNA sequence: TGCGCCAGCAGCTTGTTGGCTAGCGGGGGAATCACAGATACGCAGTATTTT.

This clone was detected only a few times. The sample carries other DNA sequences with the same CDR3. V and J are TRBV27 and TRBJ2-7; TRBD2 matches at 11 bases. The CDR3 totals 15 residues. The germline V gene encodes CDR1 MNHEY and CDR2 SMNVEV (reference sequence). V lost 5 bases to trimming and J lost 3 bases; unmatched junction nucleotides: 6. CDR3 coding DNA: TGTGCCAGCAGTCCAGGACTAGCGGGTAGCTACGAGCAGTACTTC. Its protein is CASSPGLAGSYEQYF.

V and J are TRBV5-4 and TRBJ1-4, with TRBD1 identical over 7 bases. Unmatched junction bases numbered 11, after V lost 1 base and J lost 11 bases. The CDR3 extends over 15 amino acids. Looked up from germline, CDR1 is SGHNT and CDR2 is YYREEE (reference sequence). The CDR3 nucleotides are TGTGCCAGCAGCTTGCAGGAAGGGGGGACAGCCAAACTGTTTTTT. Translating gives CASSLQEGGTAKLFF. Full variable domain (remainder filled in from reference TRBV5-4 and TRBJ1-4): ETGVTQSPTHLIKTRGQQVTLRCSSQSGHNTVSWYQQALGQGPQFIFQYYREEENGRGNFPPRFSGLQFPNYSSELNVNALELDDSALYLCASSLQEGGTAKLFFGSGTQLSVL.

The chain has TRBV21-1 and TRBJ2-2; the table's D call of TRBD2 was not tested on the DNA. TRBV21-1 corresponds to a pseudogene. The CDR3 has 18 amino acids. CDR3 in DNA: TGTGCCAGCAGCAAAGTTACTAGCGGGGAGGGGGGCACCGGGGAGCTGTTTTTT. This codes for CASSKVTSGEGGTGELFF.

The chain uses TRBV10-2 and TRBJ2-1, with 15 positions matching TRBD2. Germline CDR1 WSHSY, CDR2 SAAADI. There are 14 residues in the CDR3. V gave up 8 bases and J gave up 9 bases; unmatched junction bases: 5. CDR3 residues: CASEPGLAGGEQFF. The CDR3 nucleotides read TGCGCCAGCGAACCGGGACTAGCGGGAGGTGAGCAGTTCTTC.